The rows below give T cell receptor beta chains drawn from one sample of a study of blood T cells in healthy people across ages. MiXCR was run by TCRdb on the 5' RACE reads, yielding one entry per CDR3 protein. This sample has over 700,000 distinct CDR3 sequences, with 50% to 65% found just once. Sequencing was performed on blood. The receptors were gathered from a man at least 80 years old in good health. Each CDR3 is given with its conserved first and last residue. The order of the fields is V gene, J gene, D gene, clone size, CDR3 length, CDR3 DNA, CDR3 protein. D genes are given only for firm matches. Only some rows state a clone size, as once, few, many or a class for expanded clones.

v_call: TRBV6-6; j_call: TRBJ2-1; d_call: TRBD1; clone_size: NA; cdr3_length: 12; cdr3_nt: TGTGCCAGCAGTCGACAGGGTGATGAGCAGTTCTTC; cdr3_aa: CASSRQGDEQFF
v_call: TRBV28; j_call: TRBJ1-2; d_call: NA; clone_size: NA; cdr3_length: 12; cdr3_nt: TGTGCCGGTGGGGGAACTTACTATGGCTACACCTTC; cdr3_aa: CAGGGTYYGYTF
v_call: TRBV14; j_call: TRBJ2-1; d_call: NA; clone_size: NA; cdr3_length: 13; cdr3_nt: TGTGCCAGCAGCCCAACACTAGTCGATGAGCAGTTCTTC; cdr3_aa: CASSPTLVDEQFF
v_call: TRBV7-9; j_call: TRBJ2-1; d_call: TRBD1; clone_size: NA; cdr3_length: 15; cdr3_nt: TGTGCCAGCGGACTCAGACAGGGGGGCTTGAATGAGCAGTTCTTC; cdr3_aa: CASGLRQGGLNEQFF
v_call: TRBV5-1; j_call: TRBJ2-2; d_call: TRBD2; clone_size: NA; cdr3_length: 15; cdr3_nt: TGCGCCAGCAGCTTGGTGGCGGGAGCCACCGGGGAGCTGTTTTTT; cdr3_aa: CASSLVAGATGELFF
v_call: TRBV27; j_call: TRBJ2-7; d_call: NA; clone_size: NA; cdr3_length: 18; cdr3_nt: TGTGCCAGCAGTTTATCGAAGACTACCTCCCTTGGGAACTACGAGCAGTACTTC; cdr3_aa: CASSLSKTTSLGNYEQYF
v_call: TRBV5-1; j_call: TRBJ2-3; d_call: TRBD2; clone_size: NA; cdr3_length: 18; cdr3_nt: TGCGCCAGCAGCTTGGGAGGGACTAGCGGGACTGTCACAGATACGCAGTATTTT; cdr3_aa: CASSLGGTSGTVTDTQYF
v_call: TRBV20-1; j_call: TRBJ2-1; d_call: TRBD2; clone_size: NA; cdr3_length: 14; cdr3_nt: TGCAGTGCTCCCCAAGCGGGAGGGAGAAGCGAGCAGTTCTTC; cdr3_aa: CSAPQAGGRSEQFF
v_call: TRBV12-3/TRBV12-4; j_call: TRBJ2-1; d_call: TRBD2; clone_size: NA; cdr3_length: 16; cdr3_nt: TGTGCCAGCAGTTTAGTTGGACTAGCCCAATACAATGAGCAGTTCTTC; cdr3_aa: CASSLVGLAQYNEQFF
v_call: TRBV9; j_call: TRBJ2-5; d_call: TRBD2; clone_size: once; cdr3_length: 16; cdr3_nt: TGTGCCAGCAGCGTTCGAGCGGGAACACCTCAAGAGACCCAGTACTTC; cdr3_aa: CASSVRAGTPQETQYF
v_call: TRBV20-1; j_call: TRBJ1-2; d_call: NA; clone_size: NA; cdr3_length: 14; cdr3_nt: TGCAGTGCTAGAGAGGGCAGCTCTAACTATGGCTACACCTTC; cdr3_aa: CSAREGSSNYGYTF
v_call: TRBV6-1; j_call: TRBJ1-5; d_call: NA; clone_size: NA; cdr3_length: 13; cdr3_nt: TGTGCCAGCAGACCCGACAGAAATCAGCCCCAGCATTTT; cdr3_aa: CASRPDRNQPQHF
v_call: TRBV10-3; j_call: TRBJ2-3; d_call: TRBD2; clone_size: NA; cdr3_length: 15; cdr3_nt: TGTGCCATCACCAGGACTAGCGGGATGTTGGATACGCAGTATTTT; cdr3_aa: CAITRTSGMLDTQYF
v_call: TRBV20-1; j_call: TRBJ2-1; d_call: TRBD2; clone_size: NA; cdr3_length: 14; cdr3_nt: TGCAGTGCTAGAAGGGCTAGCGGGAGCTGTGAGCAGTTCTTC; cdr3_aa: CSARRASGSCEQFF
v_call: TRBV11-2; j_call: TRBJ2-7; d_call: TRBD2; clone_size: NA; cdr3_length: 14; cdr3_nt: TGTGCCAGCAGCTGGACTAGCCCGTCCTACGAGCAGTACTTC; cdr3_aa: CASSWTSPSYEQYF
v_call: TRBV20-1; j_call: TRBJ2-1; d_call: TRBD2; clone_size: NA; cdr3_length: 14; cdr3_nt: TGCAGTGCTGCACCTAGCGGGAGAGGGAATGAGCAGTTCTTC; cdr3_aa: CSAAPSGRGNEQFF
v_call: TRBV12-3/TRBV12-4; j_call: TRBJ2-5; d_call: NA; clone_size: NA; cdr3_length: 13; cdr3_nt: TGTGCCAGCAGCCCCGACGGGGAAGAGACCCAGTACTTC; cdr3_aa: CASSPDGEETQYF
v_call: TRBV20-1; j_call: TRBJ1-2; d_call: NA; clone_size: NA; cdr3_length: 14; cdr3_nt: TGCAGTGTTAGTAACAGGCAAGGATACTATGGCTACACCTTC; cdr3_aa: CSVSNRQGYYGYTF
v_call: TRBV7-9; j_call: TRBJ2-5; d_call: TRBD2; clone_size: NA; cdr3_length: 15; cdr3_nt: TGTGCCAGCAGCACTAGCGGGCGCTTCCAAGAGACCCAGTACTTC; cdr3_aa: CASSTSGRFQETQYF
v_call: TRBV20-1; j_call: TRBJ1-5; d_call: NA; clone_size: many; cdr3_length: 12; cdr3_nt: TGCAGTGCTAGAGGGAGCAATCAGCCCCAGCATTTT; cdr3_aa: CSARGSNQPQHF
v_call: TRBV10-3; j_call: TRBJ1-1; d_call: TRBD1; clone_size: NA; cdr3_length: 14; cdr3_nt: TGTGCCATCATTGGAGGACAGGGGACTCCTGAAGCTTTCTTT; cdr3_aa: CAIIGGQGTPEAFF
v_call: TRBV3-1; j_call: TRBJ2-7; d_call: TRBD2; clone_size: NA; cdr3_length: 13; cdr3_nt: TGTGCCAGCAGCCGTGGACTAGCGGGAGAGGGGTACTTC; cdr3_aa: CASSRGLAGEGYF
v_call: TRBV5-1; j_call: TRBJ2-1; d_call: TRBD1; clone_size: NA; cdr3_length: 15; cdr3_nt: TGCGCCAGCAGCTACGGGACAGGGGCTCACAATGAGCAGTTCTTC; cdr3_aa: CASSYGTGAHNEQFF
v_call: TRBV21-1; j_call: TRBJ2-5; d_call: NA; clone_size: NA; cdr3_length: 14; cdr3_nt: TGTGCCAGCAGCAAAGTTAAAGGGGAAGAGACCCAGTACTTC; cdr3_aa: CASSKVKGEETQYF
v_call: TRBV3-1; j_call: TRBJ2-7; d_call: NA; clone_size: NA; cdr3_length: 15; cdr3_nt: TGTGCCAGCAGCCAAGACTTATTATCTGACTACGAGCAGTACTTC; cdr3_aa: CASSQDLLSDYEQYF
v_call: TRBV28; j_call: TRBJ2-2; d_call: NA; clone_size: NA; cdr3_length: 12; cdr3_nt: TGTGCCAGCAGTACACCCACCGGGGAGCTGTTTTTT; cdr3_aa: CASSTPTGELFF
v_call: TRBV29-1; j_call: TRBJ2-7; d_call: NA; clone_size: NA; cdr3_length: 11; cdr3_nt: TGCAGCGCCTCCACAGTATACGAGCAGTACTTC; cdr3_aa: CSASTVYEQYF
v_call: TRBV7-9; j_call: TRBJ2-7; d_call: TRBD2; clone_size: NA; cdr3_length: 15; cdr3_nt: TGTGCCAGCAGCTTAGCGATAGCGGGACCCTACGAGCAGTACTTC; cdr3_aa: CASSLAIAGPYEQYF
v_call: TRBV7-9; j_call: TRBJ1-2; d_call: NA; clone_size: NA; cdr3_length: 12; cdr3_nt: TGTGCCAGCAGCTCAAGGGGGATTGGCTACACCTTC; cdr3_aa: CASSSRGIGYTF
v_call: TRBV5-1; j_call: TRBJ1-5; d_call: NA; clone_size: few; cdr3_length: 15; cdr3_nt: TGCGCCAGCAGCTTGGCCGGGGGCCTTGGTCAGCCCCAGCATTTT; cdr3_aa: CASSLAGGLGQPQHF
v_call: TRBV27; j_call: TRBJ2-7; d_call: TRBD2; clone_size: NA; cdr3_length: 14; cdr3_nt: TGTGCCAGCAGACTGCGGCTAGCGGGAGGCGAGCAGTACTTC; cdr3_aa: CASRLRLAGGEQYF
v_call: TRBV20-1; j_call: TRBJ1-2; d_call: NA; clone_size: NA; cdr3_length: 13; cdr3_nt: TGCAGTGCTAGAGCAGTCGGGACTTATGGCTACACCTTC; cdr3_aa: CSARAVGTYGYTF
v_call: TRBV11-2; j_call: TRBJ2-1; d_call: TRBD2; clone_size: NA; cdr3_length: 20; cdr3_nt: TGTGCCAGCAGCTTAGTTTCCCGCGGGAGAGAACGAAGCTCCTACAATGAGCAGTTCTTC; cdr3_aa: CASSLVSRGRERSSYNEQFF
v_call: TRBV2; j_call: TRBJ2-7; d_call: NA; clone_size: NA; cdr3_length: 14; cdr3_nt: TGTGCCAGCAGTATGGGACTGGGTAGTGGGGAGCAGTACTTC; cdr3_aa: CASSMGLGSGEQYF
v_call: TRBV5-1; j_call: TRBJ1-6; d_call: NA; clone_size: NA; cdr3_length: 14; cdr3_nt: TGCGCCAGCAGCTTGGGGGCTGGCCTAGGACCCCTCCACTTT; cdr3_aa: CASSLGAGLGPLHF
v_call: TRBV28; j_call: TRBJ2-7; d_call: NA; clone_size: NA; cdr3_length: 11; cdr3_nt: TGTGCCCTCGGGGCCCCCTACGAGCAGTACTTC; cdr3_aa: CALGAPYEQYF
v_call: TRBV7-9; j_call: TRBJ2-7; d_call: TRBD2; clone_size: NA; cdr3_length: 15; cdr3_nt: TGTGCCAGCACATCAACGGGACTAGACGTTAACGAGCAGTACTTC; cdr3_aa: CASTSTGLDVNEQYF
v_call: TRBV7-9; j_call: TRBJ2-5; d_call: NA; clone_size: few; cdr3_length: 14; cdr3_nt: TGTGCCAGCAGCTTGAGGGCTGGCGAGTCCGCCCAGTACTTC; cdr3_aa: CASSLRAGESAQYF
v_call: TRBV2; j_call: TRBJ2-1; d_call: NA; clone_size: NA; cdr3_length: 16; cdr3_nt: TGTACCAGCAGTGAGGGGGTGTGGGAGGCGTACAATGAGCAGTTCTTC; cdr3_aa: CTSSEGVWEAYNEQFF
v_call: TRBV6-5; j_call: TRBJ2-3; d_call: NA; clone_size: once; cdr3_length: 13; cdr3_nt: TGTGCCAGCAGTCCTAGCCGAGGGGGATACGCGTATTTT; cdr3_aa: CASSPSRGGYAYF
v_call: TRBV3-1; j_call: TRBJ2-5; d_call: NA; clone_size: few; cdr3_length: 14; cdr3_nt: TGTGCCAGCAGCCAAAGTCGAGGGACCGGGACCCAGTACTTC; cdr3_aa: CASSQSRGTGTQYF
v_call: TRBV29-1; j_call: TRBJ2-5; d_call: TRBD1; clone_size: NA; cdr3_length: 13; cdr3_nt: TGCAGCGGGCGGACAGGGTCTCCGGGGGCCCAGTACTTC; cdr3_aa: CSGRTGSPGAQYF
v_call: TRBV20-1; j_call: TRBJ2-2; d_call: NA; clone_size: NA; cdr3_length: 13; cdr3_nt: TGCAGTGCTAGACTAGCGAACACCGGGGAGCTGTTTTTT; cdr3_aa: CSARLANTGELFF
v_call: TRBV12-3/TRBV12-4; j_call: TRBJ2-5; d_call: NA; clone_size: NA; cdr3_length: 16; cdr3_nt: TGTGCCAGCAGTTCCCGGGGAAGGGGTGGGCAAGAGACCCAGTACTTC; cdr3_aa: CASSSRGRGGQETQYF
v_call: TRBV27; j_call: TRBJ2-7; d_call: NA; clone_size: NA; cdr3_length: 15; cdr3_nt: TGTGCCAGCACCAAGAGTACGGCTCCCTACTACGAGCAGTACTTC; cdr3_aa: CASTKSTAPYYEQYF
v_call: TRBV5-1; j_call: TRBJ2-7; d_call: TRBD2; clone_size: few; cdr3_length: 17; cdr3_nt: TGCGCCAGCAGTTCCGTAGGGCTAGCGGGAGGGAACTACGAGCAGTACTTC; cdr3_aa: CASSSVGLAGGNYEQYF
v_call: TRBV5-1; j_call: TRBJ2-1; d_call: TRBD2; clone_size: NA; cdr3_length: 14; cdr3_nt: TGCGCCAGCAGCCCTAGCGGGGGGGCCAATGAGCAGTTCTTC; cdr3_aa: CASSPSGGANEQFF
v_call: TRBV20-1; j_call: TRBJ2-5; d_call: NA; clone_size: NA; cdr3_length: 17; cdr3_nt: TGCAGTGCTAGAAACCCACTGGGCAGGCGTATACAAGAGACCCAGTACTTC; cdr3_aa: CSARNPLGRRIQETQYF
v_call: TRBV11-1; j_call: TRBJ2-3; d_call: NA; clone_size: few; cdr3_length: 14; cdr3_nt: TGTGCCAGCAGCCCGACGGCAGCGCACAGATACGCGTATTTT; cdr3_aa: CASSPTAAHRYAYF